The following is a T cell receptor beta chain sequence with its context. The target of this receptor is not known. Per-base qualities were not stored, and no clone one base away is much larger. The library relied on the immunoSEQ multiplex PCR assay. DNA from the cultured, isolated CD4+ T cells was subjected to TCR beta CDR3 sequencing. The published analysis was carried out like this. Non-productive TCR sequences were removed, reads were trimmed to the CDR3 region, and CDR3s of at least 7 amino acids were retained. The MANAFEST web app was used to identify antigen-specific clonotypes by comparing expansion in peptide wells with expansion in reference cultures. To be called positive, a clone needed expansion at FDR<0.05 compared with the reference and with all other wells, an odds ratio greater than 5, and a frequency greater than 0.1% in two replicate wells. Clonotypes significantly expanded in SARS-CoV-2 spike wells and in at least one common cold coronavirus spike condition were defined as cross-reactive. CDR3 similarity was assessed by Levenshtein distance with the stringdist R package, and unrooted trees were built with ape in R 3.6.1. In its TCRdb copy, this immuneACCESS table keeps in-frame sequences only and misses some clones. Where compared with another copy, unresolved V genes explain less than half of these, and the others have no known cause. Clone size and V and J calls were adopted from that table, with D and trimming inferred from the DNA. Within this sample are about 26,000 clones, with around 78% of them counted one time only. The top ten clones comprise roughly 15% of the sample.

In the ViraFEST assay, PBMC were stimulated with viral peptide pools, and TCR sequencing was then used to find antigen-specific CD4+ T cell clonotypes based on their expansion. After approximately eleven days of culture, CD4+ T cells were isolated with the EasySep CD4+ T cell isolation kit. Convalescent patients had PCR-confirmed SARS-CoV-2 infection between March and December 2020, before Alpha, Beta and Delta variants emerged in the United States. Each well held two million PBMC cultured in IMDM containing approximately 5% human AB serum, 9 to 10 IU/ml IL-2 and gentamicin, along with roughly 10 ug/ml peptides. Half of the culture medium was replaced with fresh IL-2-containing medium on days 3 and 7. Unless noted otherwise, every peptide stimulation condition was cultured in triplicate wells. PBMC were separated from whole blood using Ficoll-Paque Plus gradient centrifugation and were then either cryopreserved at -140C or used fresh. The overlapping peptide pools covered the spike proteins of SARS-CoV-2 and of the common cold coronaviruses HCoV-NL63, HCoV-OC43 and HCoV-229E. The QIAamp micro DNA kit was used to extract genomic DNA from the cultured CD4+ T cells.

The germline V and J ends show losses of 2 bases and 6 bases respectively, and no gene match explains 10 bases of the junction. The CDR3 covers 16 residues, taking in both the cysteine and the phenylalanine. Only the CDR3 part of the read is kept: 48 bases, read in frame from the first base. In the germline V gene, CDR1 corresponds to MGHRA and CDR2 to YSYEKL. These data are taken from a study of vaccination effects on CD4 cells after COVID-19 (dated by TCRdb to between 2021 and 2023). About the investigation overall: Each participant got two doses of an mRNA SARS-CoV-2 vaccine, either BNT162b2 or mRNA-1273. Pre-vaccine samples were collected from a couple of convalescent patients 16 days and one week before the first dose, corresponding to 142 and 148 days after COVID-19 diagnosis. The study compared SARS-CoV-2 spike-specific CD4+ TCR repertoires before and after mRNA vaccination in COVID-19 convalescent patients and infection-naive vaccine recipients. The full study included 9 to 10 COVID-19 convalescent patients and a handful of SARS-CoV-2-naive healthy vaccine recipients. The Oncomine TCR Beta short-read assay on an Illumina iSeq 100 was used to sequence cultures from other donors in the study.

Beyond this particular receptor, the publication reports: At late post-vaccination timepoints, both infection-induced and vaccine-induced clones showed marked clonal contraction, consistent with waning T cell responses. The study was limited by a small number of convalescent patients, and early post-infection timepoints were lacking. In convalescent patients, the post-vaccine spike-reactive repertoire consisted mainly of new vaccine-induced clones, largely distinct from infection-induced clones.

This TCR was sampled from a human donor who had a prior SARS-CoV-2 infection. The chain couples TRBV4-1 to TRBJ1-5, with TRBD1 matching 7 junction bases. Sample: CD4+ T cells from PBMCs cultured with HCoV-NL63 spike peptides, taken before COVID-19 vaccination. The intended sense of this specimen's cell subset or site label: HCoV-NL63 spike overlapping peptide pool stimulation. The DNA reads TGCGCCAGCAGCCAAACAGCCCTTAGGGGGCCTCAGCCCCAGCATTTT. Its amino acids are CASSQTALRGPQPQHF.